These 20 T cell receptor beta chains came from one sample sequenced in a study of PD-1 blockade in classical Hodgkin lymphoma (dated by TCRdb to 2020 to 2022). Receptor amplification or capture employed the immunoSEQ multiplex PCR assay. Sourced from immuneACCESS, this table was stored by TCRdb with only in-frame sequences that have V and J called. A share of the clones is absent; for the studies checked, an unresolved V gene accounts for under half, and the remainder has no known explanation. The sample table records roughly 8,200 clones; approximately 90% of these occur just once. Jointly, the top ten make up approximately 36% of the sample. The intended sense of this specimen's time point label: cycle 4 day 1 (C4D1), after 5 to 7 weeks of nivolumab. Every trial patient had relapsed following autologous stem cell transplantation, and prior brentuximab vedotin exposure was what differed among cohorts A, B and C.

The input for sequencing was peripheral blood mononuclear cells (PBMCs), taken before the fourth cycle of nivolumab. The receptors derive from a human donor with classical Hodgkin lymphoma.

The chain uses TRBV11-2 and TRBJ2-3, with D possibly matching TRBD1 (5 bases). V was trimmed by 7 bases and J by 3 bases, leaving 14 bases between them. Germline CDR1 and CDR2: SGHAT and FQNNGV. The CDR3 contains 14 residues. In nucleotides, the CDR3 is TGTGCCAGCACGGGCTGGCAGGGAACAGATACGCAGTATTTT. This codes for CASTGWQGTDTQYF.

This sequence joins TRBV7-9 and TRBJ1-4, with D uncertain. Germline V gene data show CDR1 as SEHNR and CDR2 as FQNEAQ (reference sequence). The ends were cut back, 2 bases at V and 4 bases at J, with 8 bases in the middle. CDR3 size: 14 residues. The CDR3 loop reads CASSLRQLNEKLFF. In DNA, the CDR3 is TGTGCCAGCAGCTTACGACAACTTAATGAAAAACTGTTTTTT.

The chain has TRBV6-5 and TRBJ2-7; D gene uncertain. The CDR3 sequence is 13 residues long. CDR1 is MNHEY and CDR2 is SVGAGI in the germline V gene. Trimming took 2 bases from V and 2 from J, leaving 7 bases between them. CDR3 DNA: TGTGCCAGCAGTTACCAACTAACCTACGAGCAGTACTTC. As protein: CASSYQLTYEQYF.

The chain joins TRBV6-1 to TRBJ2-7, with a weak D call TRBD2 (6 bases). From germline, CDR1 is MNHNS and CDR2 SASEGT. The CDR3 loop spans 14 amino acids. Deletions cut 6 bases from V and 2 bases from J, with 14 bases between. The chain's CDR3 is CASRGYGGAYEQYF. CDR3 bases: TGTGCCAGCAGAGGATACGGGGGAGCCTACGAGCAGTACTTC.

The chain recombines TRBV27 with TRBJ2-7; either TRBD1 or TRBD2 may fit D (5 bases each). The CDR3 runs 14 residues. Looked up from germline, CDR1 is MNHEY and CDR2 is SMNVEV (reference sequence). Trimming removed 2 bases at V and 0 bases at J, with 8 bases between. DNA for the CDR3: TGTGCCAGCAGTTTAAACGGGGCCTCCTACGAGCAGTACTTC. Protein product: CASSLNGASYEQYF.

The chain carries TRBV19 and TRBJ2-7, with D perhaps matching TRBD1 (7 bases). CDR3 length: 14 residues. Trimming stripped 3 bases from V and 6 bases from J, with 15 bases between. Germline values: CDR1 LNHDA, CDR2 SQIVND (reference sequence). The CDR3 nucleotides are TGTGCCAGTAGTATCCGTCGACAGGGAGGCGAGCAGTACTTC. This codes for CASSIRRQGGEQYF.

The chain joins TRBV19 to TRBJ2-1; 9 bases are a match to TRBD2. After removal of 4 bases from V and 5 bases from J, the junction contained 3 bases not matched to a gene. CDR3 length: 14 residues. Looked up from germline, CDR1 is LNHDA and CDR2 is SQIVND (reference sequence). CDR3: CASSRGLANNEQFF. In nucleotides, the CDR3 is TGTGCCAGTAGTAGGGGACTAGCTAACAATGAGCAGTTCTTC.

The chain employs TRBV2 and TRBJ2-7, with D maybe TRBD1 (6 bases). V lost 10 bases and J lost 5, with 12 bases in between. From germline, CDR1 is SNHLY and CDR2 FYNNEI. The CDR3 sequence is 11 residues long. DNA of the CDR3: TGTGCCAACCTCAGGGGACACGAGCAGTACTTC. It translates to CANLRGHEQYF.

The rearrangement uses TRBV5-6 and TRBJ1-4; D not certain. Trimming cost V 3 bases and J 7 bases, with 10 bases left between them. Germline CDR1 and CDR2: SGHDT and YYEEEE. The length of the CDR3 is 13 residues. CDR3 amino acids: CASSSSMGEKLFF. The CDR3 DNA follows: TGTGCCAGCAGCTCCTCAATGGGTGAAAAACTGTTTTTT. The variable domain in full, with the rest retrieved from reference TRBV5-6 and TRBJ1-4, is DAGVTQSPTHLIKTRGQQVTLRCSPKSGHDTVSWYQQALGQGPQFIFQYYEEEERQRGNFPDRFSGHQFPNYSSELNVNALLLGDSALYLCASSSSMGEKLFFGSGTQLSVL.

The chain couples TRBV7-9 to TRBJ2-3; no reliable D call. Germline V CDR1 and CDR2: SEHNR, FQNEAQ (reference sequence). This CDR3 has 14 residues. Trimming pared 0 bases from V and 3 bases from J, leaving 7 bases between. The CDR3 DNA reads TGTGCCAGCAGCTTAGCGACGGAAACAGATACGCAGTATTTT. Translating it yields CASSLATETDTQYF.

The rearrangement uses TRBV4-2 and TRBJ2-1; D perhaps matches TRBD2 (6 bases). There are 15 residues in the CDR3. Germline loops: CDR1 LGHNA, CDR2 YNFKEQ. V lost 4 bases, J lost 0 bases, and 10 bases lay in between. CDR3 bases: TGTGCCAGCAGCCTCGAGCGGGCCTCCTACAATGAGCAGTTCTTC. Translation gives CASSLERASYNEQFF.

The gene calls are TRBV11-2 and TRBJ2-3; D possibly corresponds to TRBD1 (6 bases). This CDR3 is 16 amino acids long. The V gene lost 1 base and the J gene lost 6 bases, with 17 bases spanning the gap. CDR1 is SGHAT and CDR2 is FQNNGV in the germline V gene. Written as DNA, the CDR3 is TGTGCCAGCAGCTTAGTCCAGGGGTTACTTTTGGATACGCAGTATTTT. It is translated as CASSLVQGLLLDTQYF.

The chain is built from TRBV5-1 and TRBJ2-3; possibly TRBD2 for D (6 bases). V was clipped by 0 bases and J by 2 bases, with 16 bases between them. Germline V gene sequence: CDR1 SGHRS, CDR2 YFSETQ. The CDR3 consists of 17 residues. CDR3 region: CASSLEGASVHTDTQYF. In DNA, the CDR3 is TGCGCCAGCAGCTTGGAAGGGGCTAGCGTACACACAGATACGCAGTATTTT.

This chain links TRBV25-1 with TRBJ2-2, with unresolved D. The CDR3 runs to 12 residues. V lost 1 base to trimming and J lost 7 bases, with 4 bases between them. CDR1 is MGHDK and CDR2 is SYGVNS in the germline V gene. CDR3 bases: TGTGCCAGCAGTGAATTGCGCGGGGAGCTGTTTTTT. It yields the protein CASSELRGELFF.

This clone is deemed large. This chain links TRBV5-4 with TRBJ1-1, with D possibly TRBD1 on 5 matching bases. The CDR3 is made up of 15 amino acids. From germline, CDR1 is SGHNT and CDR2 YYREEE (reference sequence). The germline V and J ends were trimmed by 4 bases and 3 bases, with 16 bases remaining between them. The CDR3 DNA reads TGTGCCAGCAGCCTTCTGACCGAGGGGCACACTGAAGCTTTCTTT. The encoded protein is CASSLLTEGHTEAFF.

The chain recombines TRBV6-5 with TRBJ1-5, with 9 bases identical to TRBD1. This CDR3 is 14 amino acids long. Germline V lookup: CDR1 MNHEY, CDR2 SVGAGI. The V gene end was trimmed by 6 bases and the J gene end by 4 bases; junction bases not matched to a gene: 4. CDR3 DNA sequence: TGTGCCAGCAGAACCGGGACAGGGAATCAGCCCCAGCATTTT. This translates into CASRTGTGNQPQHF.

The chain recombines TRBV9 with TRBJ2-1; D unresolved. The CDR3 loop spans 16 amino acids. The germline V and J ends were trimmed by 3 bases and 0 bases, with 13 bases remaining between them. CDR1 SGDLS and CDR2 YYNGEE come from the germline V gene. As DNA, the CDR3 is TGTGCCAGCAGCGCGTACCAAGCGTTCTCCTACAATGAGCAGTTCTTC. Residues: CASSAYQAFSYNEQFF.

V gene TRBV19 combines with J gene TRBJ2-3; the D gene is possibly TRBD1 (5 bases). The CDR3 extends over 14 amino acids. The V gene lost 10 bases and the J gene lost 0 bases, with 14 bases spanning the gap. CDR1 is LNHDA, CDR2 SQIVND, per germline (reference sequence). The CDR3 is CATRRGSSTDTQYF. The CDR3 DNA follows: TGTGCCACCCGTAGGGGATCTAGCACAGATACGCAGTATTTT.

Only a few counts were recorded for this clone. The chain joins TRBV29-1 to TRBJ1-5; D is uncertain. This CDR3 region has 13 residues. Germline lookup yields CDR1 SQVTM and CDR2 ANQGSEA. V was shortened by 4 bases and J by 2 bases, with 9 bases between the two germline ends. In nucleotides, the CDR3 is TGCAGCGTTGGGGGTGATGGCAATCAGCCCCAGCATTTT. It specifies CSVGGDGNQPQHF.

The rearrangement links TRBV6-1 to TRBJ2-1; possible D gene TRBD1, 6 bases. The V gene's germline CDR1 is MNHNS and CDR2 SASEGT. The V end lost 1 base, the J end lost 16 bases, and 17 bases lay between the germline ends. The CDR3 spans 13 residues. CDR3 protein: CASSEVVQGPSFF. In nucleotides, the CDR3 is TGTGCCAGCAGTGAAGTGGTACAGGGCCCGTCATTCTTC.